This T cell receptor (beta chain) came from a study of cytomegalovirus exposure and HLA in healthy donors. General study points: The HLA-A and HLA-B alleles of most subjects were reportedly predicted accurately from TCR beta sequences.

The CDR3 spans 14 residues. With 4 bases clipped from V and 5 bases from J, the junction kept 4 bases outside the gene matches. Germline lookup yields CDR1 MNHEY and CDR2 SMNVEV (reference sequence). This PCR relied on a set of 60 Vbeta primers and 13 Jbeta primers. Under the authors' procedure: In a later analysis, roughly 86 million unique TCR beta chains included roughly 11 million shared by two or more donors. Only in-frame clones appear in the TCRdb table, and some are missing; sequencing was by immunoSEQ multiplex PCR. V and J calls and clone size are copied from that table; D and trimming were computed from the DNA. The sample yields 95,000 to 150,000 clones, around 80% seen once. For this clone: The target antigen is unknown.

This clonotype was sampled from a man between 45 and 60 years old in good health and CMV-seronegative. The chain couples TRBV27 to TRBJ1-5; 8 nucleotides agree with TRBD1. Sequencing was done on a sample of PBMCs. The DNA for the CDR3 is TGTGCCAGCAGTTCGGACAGGGTGTATCAGCCCCAGCATTTT. This codes for CASSSDRVYQPQHF.